This T cell receptor beta chain was recorded in a study of blood T cells in healthy people across ages. Study-wide context: Template switching captured about one barcoded beta molecule per two T cells.

This CDR3 has 15 amino acids. CDR1 LGHDT and CDR2 YNNKEL come from the germline V gene (reference sequence). V dropped 4 bases and J dropped 4 bases, with 16 bases sitting between them. Study-level findings and limits: Leaving the PBMCs unsorted stopped any conclusive comparison of naive versus antigen-experienced cells.

Comments on this clonotype: Its antigen is as yet unknown.

For the second PCR, which ran for 7 to 11 cycles, a sample-barcoded 5' primer and a J-beta primer mix were used. A template-switch adaptor that had 12 random nucleotides put a tag on each cDNA molecule. TCRdb reprocessed the 5' RACE reads via MiXCR and lists one record per CDR3 protein. Altogether around 650,000 distinct CDR3 sequences are present, 40% to 45% being singletons, with the ten largest covering about 30%. The clonotype originates from an elderly man in good health. The chain links TRBV3-1 to TRBJ2-5; D possibly uses TRBD1 or TRBD2 (6 bases each). Input material: blood. The CDR3 loop is CASSLGRGAGETQYF. Written as DNA, the CDR3 is TGTGCCAGCAGCCTCGGCAGGGGAGCGGGAGAGACCCAGTACTTC.